The following is a T cell receptor (beta chain) sequence with its context. This sample was taken from a study of CD8 T cells in Susac syndrome. CDR1 SGDLS and CDR2 YYNGEE come from the germline V gene. V dropped 4 bases and J dropped 0 bases, with 13 bases sitting between them. CDR3 size: 15 residues. cDNA came from about 0.5 to 1 ug RNA primed by random hexamers. TCRdb reanalysed the immunoSEQ multiplex PCR reads using MiXCR and keeps one entry per CDR3 protein. The sample yields around 200,000 distinct CDR3 sequences, roughly 95% seen once. The chain recombines TRBV9 with TRBJ2-5; the D gene is possibly TRBD2 (5 bases). The specimen was CD4+ T cells from PBMCs. The clonotype originates from a human donor in good health. This CDR3 reads CASSPGFTYQETQYF. The CDR3 nucleotides are TGTGCCAGCAGCCCGGGATTTACGTACCAAGAGACCCAGTACTTC.